The clone carrying this T cell receptor (beta chain) was seen a few times. Its antigen is as yet unknown. With a J-beta primer mix and a sample-barcoded 5' primer, a second PCR ran 7 to 11 cycles. Individual samples furnished no less than 2.5 million CDR3-containing paired-end reads apiece. TCRdb processed the 5' RACE reads anew with MiXCR; each CDR3 protein has one entry. The sample holds 1.8 million or so distinct CDR3 sequences, more than 35% seen once. Per-sample PBMC isolation yielded at least 6 million cells. This entry belongs to a study of blood T cells in healthy people across ages. The CDR3 totals 12 residues. The germline V and J ends were trimmed by 8 bases and 4 bases, with 11 bases remaining between them. Germline V gene sequence: CDR1 SQVTM, CDR2 ANQGSEA. Study-level results: PBMCs went unsorted, and a conclusive naive versus antigen-experienced comparison was therefore prevented.

Source material: blood. The rearrangement links TRBV29-1 to TRBJ1-4; D remains ambiguous. The receptor was derived from a human donor in good health. The chain's CDR3 is CSIGGINEKLFF. For the CDR3, the DNA is TGCAGCATTGGAGGTATTAATGAAAAACTGTTTTTT.